A selection of T cell receptor beta chains follows, all from one sample in a study of T cells in Graves' hyperthyroidism and ophthalmopathy. TCRdb ran MiXCR on the multiplex PCR reads and lists one entry per CDR3 protein. The table lists approximately 740,000 distinct CDR3 sequences, roughly 15% of them singletons. Sequencing was carried out using blood. The receptors were sampled from a young woman with Graves' hyperthyroidism. Both conserved end residues are part of each CDR3. The order of the fields is J gene, CDR3 length, V gene, D gene, clone size, CDR3 protein, CDR3 DNA. A D gene is named only where the DNA matches it firmly. Size is omitted from some rows. Given values are once, few, many or a class for expanded clones.

TRBJ1-3 | 14 | TRBV18 | . | many | CASSPPSDGNTIYF | TGTGCCAGCTCACCACCCAGCGATGGAAACACCATATATTTT
TRBJ2-7 | 15 | TRBV11-2 | TRBD2 | few | CASSFSGNKPYEQYF | TGTGCCAGCAGCTTTAGCGGGAACAAACCCTACGAGCAGTACTTC
TRBJ1-5 | 15 | TRBV7-9 | . | . | CASSPGTAPNQPQHF | TGTGCCAGCAGCCCCGGCACAGCACCCAATCAGCCCCAGCATTTT
TRBJ2-2 | 15 | TRBV7-2 | . | few | CAVDGGVGRAWELFF | TGTGCCGTAGACGGGGGAGTTGGTCGAGCGTGGGAGCTGTTTTTT
TRBJ2-2 | 17 | TRBV14 | TRBD2 | . | CASSRSGTRSITGELFF | TGTGCCAGCAGCCGCTCCGGGACTAGAAGTATCACCGGGGAGCTGTTTTTT
TRBJ2-3 | 15 | TRBV6-2/TRBV6-3 | . | . | CASSFRAKDTDTQYF | TGTGCCAGCAGTTTCCGCGCTAAGGACACAGATACGCAGTATTTT
TRBJ1-5 | 19 | TRBV18 | TRBD1 | few | CASSPRSPGQGGLGQPQHF | TGTGCCAGCTCACCACGCAGCCCGGGACAGGGAGGACTAGGTCAGCCCCAGCATTTT
TRBJ1-5 | 13 | TRBV30 | . | many | CAWSARKDGAQHF | TGTGCCTGGAGTGCCCGGAAAGATGGGGCCCAGCATTTT
TRBJ1-1 | 16 | TRBV28 | TRBD1 | many | CASSSPGQRLNTEAFF | TGTGCCAGCAGTTCTCCGGGACAGCGACTGAACACTGAAGCTTTCTTT
TRBJ2-3 | 16 | TRBV27 | TRBD2 | many | CASSPGLAGNTDTQYF | TGTGCCAGCAGCCCAGGACTAGCGGGAAACACAGATACGCAGTATTTT
TRBJ2-1 | 18 | TRBV11-2 | . | many | CASSGEAQLGPAYNEQFF | TGTGCCAGCAGCGGGGAGGCCCAATTAGGGCCTGCCTACAATGAGCAGTTCTTC
TRBJ1-1 | 14 | TRBV18 | . | many | CASSPQGDNTEAFF | TGTGCCAGCTCACCCCAGGGAGATAACACTGAAGCTTTCTTT
TRBJ2-7 | 14 | TRBV20-1 | . | many | CSATRTVSSYEQYF | TGCAGTGCTACACGGACGGTCAGCTCCTACGAGCAGTACTTC
TRBJ2-6 | 18 | TRBV4-1 | . | few | CASSPAGPMISGANVLTF | TGCGCCAGCAGCCCCGCAGGACCGATGATATCTGGGGCCAACGTCCTGACTTTC
TRBJ2-7 | 13 | TRBV20-1 | . | . | CSAPARTAYEQYF | TGCAGTGCCCCGGCCCGGACAGCCTACGAGCAGTACTTC
TRBJ1-1 | 13 | TRBV30 | . | many | CAWSPSDRSRAFF | TGTGCCTGGAGTCCCTCGGACAGATCGCGAGCTTTCTTT
TRBJ2-7 | 15 | TRBV6-1 | TRBD2 | . | CASSALAGGPGEQYF | TGTGCCAGCAGTGCGTTAGCGGGAGGGCCGGGCGAGCAGTACTTC
TRBJ2-7 | 15 | TRBV11-2 | TRBD2 | many | CASSLGTSSHYEQYF | TGTGCCAGCAGCTTAGGGACTAGCTCCCACTACGAGCAGTACTTC
TRBJ2-1 | 16 | TRBV7-2 | TRBD2 | . | CASSHPTSGRGNEQFF | TGTGCCAGCAGCCATCCCACTAGCGGGAGAGGGAATGAGCAGTTCTTC
TRBJ2-7 | 15 | TRBV20-1 | TRBD2 | many | CSARDLSGGSYEQYF | TGCAGTGCTAGAGATCTATCGGGCGGGAGCTACGAGCAGTACTTC
TRBJ2-5 | 21 | TRBV6-2/TRBV6-3 | TRBD2 | . | CASSTGTSAAERGGSQETQYF | TGTGCCAGCAGTACCGGGACTAGCGCGGCGGAGAGGGGGGGCAGCCAAGAGACCCAGTACTTC
TRBJ1-5 | 15 | TRBV19 | . | few | CASSMPGDSRQPQHF | TGTGCCAGTAGTATGCCAGGGGATAGCAGACAGCCCCAGCATTTT
TRBJ2-1 | 14 | TRBV12-3/TRBV12-4 | . | few | CASSFGHSGNEQFF | TGTGCCAGCAGTTTTGGTCACAGCGGCAATGAGCAGTTCTTC
TRBJ1-3 | 14 | TRBV2 | . | many | CASSERGPGNTIYF | TGTGCCAGCAGTGAACGGGGGCCTGGAAACACCATATATTTT
TRBJ2-5 | 17 | TRBV5-1 | TRBD2 | . | CASSMGLAGAEGETQYF | TGCGCCAGCAGCATGGGACTAGCGGGAGCGGAAGGAGAGACCCAGTACTTC
TRBJ2-7 | 15 | TRBV24-1 | . | many | CATSDSRTAPYEQYF | TGTGCCACCAGTGATTCCAGGACAGCACCCTACGAGCAGTACTTC
TRBJ1-2 | 13 | TRBV24-1 | . | . | CATSAGLGHGYTF | TGTGCCACCTCCGCGGGCCTAGGCCATGGCTACACCTTC
TRBJ1-2 | 11 | TRBV30 | . | many | CAWSVRWGYTF | TGTGCCTGGAGTGTTAGATGGGGCTACACCTTC
TRBJ1-5 | 14 | TRBV12-3/TRBV12-4 | . | few | CASTLGLGGQPQHF | TGTGCCAGCACCTTGGGCCTAGGGGGTCAGCCCCAGCATTTT
TRBJ2-3 | 16 | TRBV20-1 | TRBD2 | many | CSARASGRAGTDTQYF | TGCAGTGCCAGGGCTAGCGGGAGGGCCGGTACAGATACGCAGTATTTT
TRBJ1-2 | 13 | TRBV6-1 | . | many | CASRVDRIYGYTF | TGTGCCAGCAGGGTTGACAGAATCTATGGCTACACCTTC
TRBJ1-6 | 12 | TRBV28 | . | . | CASSLRDSPLHF | TGTGCCAGCAGTTTGAGGGATTCACCCCTCCACTTT
TRBJ2-1 | 12 | TRBV30 | TRBD2 | many | CACLAARSEQFF | TGTGCCTGCCTAGCGGCTAGGAGTGAGCAGTTCTTC
TRBJ2-5 | 13 | TRBV6-1 | . | . | CASNNPDVETQYF | TGTGCCAGCAATAACCCAGATGTCGAGACCCAGTACTTC
TRBJ2-1 | 17 | TRBV7-8 | TRBD2 | many | CASSFTRRGGVDNEQFF | TGTGCCAGCAGCTTCACCCGGCGGGGGGGGGTGGACAATGAGCAGTTCTTC